These 15 T cell receptor beta chains came from one sample sequenced in a study of blood T cell repertoires in COVID-19 (dated by TCRdb to about 2020). The library was obtained by the immunoSEQ multiplex PCR assay. TCRdb stores this immuneACCESS table with in-frame sequences only. Part of the clones is absent; in the studies checked, under half of the shortfall reflects unresolved V genes, and no reason is known for the rest. This sample gives more than 250,000 clones in total; approximately 90% of them show up just once. Of the sample, approximately 5.4% is held by the ten largest clones. The material sequenced was PBMCs or T cells enriched from blood (not recorded which). The receptors were gathered from a woman aged 25 to 39 who had recovered from COVID-19.

V and J are TRBV30 and TRBJ1-2, with D tentatively TRBD1 (6 bases). Trimming cost V 4 bases and J 4 bases, with 13 bases left between them. CDR3 length equals 13 residues. Germline V CDR1 and CDR2: GTSNPN, SVGIG (reference sequence). CDR3 coding DNA: TGTGCCTGGAACCCGGGACACGGCTATGGCTACACCTTC. Protein: CAWNPGHGYGYTF.

This chain's CDR3 is CASSFRGEGTGELFF. CDR3 bases: TGTGCCAGCAGCTTCCGAGGGGAGGGGACCGGGGAGCTGTTTTTT. V is TRBV5-5 and J is TRBJ2-2; 7 positions match TRBD2. V shed 2 bases, J shed 5 bases, and the junction held 6 bases outside the gene matches. Germline V gene data show CDR1 as SGHKS and CDR2 as YYEKEE (reference sequence). There are 15 residues in the CDR3. Based on the CDR3 plus reference TRBV5-5 and TRBJ2-2, the full variable domain is DAGVTQSPTHLIKTRGQQVTLRCSPISGHKSVSWYQQVLGQGPQFIFQYYEKEERGRGNFPDRFSARQFPNYSSELNVNALLLGDSALYLCASSFRGEGTGELFFGEGSRLTVL.

The chain carries TRBV6-5 and TRBJ1-1, with TRBD1 matching 8 bases. Germline lookup yields CDR1 MNHEY and CDR2 SVGAGI. The CDR3 length is 13 residues. The J segment lost 0 bases and the V segment lost 10 bases, leaving 4 bases of the junction unmatched. The CDR3 bases are TGTGCCAACGGACAGGGCCTGAACACTGAAGCTTTCTTT. It specifies CANGQGLNTEAFF.

About this clone: Its ends do not fully match the called genes, so a read error is possible. This chain uses TRBV7-2 with TRBJ2-2; D perhaps matches TRBD1 (6 bases). Germline CDR1 reads SGHTA; CDR2 reads FQGNSA. The CDR3 length is 13 residues. The CDR3 nucleotides are TGTGCAAGCAGGGGAGAATACACCGGGGAGCTGTTTTTT. Translating gives CASRGEYTGELFF.

The sample holds a few counts of this clone. This chain uses TRBV4-3 with TRBJ1-3; D not resolved. The germline V gene encodes CDR1 LGHNA and CDR2 YSLEER. The CDR3 loop spans 15 amino acids. The V end lost 0 bases, the J end lost 4 bases, and 10 bases lay between the germline ends. The CDR3 nucleotides are TGCGCCAGCAGCCAAGAAGTCCACACCGGAAACACCATATATTTT. Translating it yields CASSQEVHTGNTIYF.

This chain joins TRBV7-9 and TRBJ1-1, with D perhaps TRBD1 (6 bases). The CDR3 spans 14 residues. The V end was cut by 5 bases, the J end by 4 bases, with 14 bases between. Germline V CDR1 and CDR2: SEHNR, FQNEAQ (reference sequence). DNA for the CDR3: TGTGCCAGCAGCCTATCCACAGGGACCACTGAAGCTTTCTTT. This gives the protein CASSLSTGTTEAFF.

This chain uses TRBV6-5 with TRBJ1-2; D remains ambiguous. Trimming removed 5 bases at V and 8 bases at J, with 15 bases between. Germline CDR1 is MNHEY and CDR2 is SVGAGI. CDR3 length: 13 amino acids. CDR3 nucleotides: TGTGCCAGCAGTCCCGAGCACCCCCTGGGCTACACCTTC. Protein: CASSPEHPLGYTF.

The DNA for the CDR3 is TGTGCCAGCAAGACTCAGGGGGGCGGTAATGAAAAACTGTTTTTT. It translates to CASKTQGGGNEKLFF. This chain links TRBV2 with TRBJ1-4; TRBD1 matches 7 bases. Trimming cost V 7 bases and J 4 bases; bases outside gene matches: 9. The CDR3 consists of 15 residues. Germline V gene data show CDR1 as SNHLY and CDR2 as FYNNEI.

V is TRBV6-5 and J is TRBJ2-1; TRBD1 matches 8 bases. Per the germline V gene, CDR1 is MNHEY and CDR2 is SVGAGI. The CDR3 runs to 15 residues. The V segment lost 2 bases and the J segment 8 bases; nucleotides outside the gene matches: 8. The CDR3 spells CASSYAQGARDEQFF. Here the CDR3 DNA reads TGTGCCAGCAGTTACGCTCAGGGGGCGAGGGATGAGCAGTTCTTC.

This chain connects TRBV6-5 to TRBJ2-7; possible D gene TRBD1, 6 bases. CDR3 length equals 15 residues. Germline V CDR1 and CDR2: MNHEY, SVGAGI. Between the trimmed V and J ends, which lost 2 bases and 5 bases, there was a span of 16 bases. CDR3 DNA: TGTGCCAGCAGTTACGTCGGGACAAGGTTTGACGAGCAGTACTTC. It is translated as CASSYVGTRFDEQYF.

Only one count was recorded for this clone. V is TRBV4-1 and J is TRBJ1-2; D is possibly TRBD1 (6 bases). The CDR3 length is 15 residues. The V and J ends lost 1 base and 3 bases respectively, with 12 bases between them. Germline V lookup: CDR1 MGHRA, CDR2 YSYEKL. This chain's CDR3 is CASSQAPGEDYGYTF. The CDR3 nucleotides are TGCGCCAGCAGCCAAGCTCCAGGGGAAGACTATGGCTACACCTTC.

The J gene is TRBJ1-1, the V gene TRBV7-8; D is undetermined. This CDR3 is built from 15 residues. Per germline, CDR1 SGHVS and CDR2 FQNEAQ. V shed 2 bases and J shed 3 bases, with 13 bases lying between them. CDR3 coding DNA: TGTGCCAGCAGCTTAAGTGTAGTTAGAGACACTGAAGCTTTCTTT. Translation gives CASSLSVVRDTEAFF. The full variable domain, in which reference TRBV7-8 and TRBJ1-1 provide the parts outside the CDR3, is GAGVSQSPRYKVAKRGQDVALRCDPISGHVSLFWYQQALGQGPEFLTYFQNEAQLDKSGLPSDRFFAERPEGSVSTLKIQRTQQEDSAVYLCASSLSVVRDTEAFFGQGTRLTVV.

CDR3 amino acids: CASSLGTGVNQPQHF. The DNA of the CDR3 is TGTGCCAGCAGCTTAGGGACAGGGGTCAATCAGCCCCAGCATTTT. The V call is TRBV7-2, the J call TRBJ1-5; 9 bases agree with TRBD1. Germline CDR1 reads SGHTA; CDR2 reads FQGNSA. V was clipped by 1 base and J by 3 bases; unmatched bases: 1. The CDR3 runs to 15 residues.

The CDR3 bases are TGTGCCAGCAGCTCGACAGTCTCTGGGGCCAACGTCCTGACTTTC. Residues: CASSSTVSGANVLTF. The chain has TRBV7-6 and TRBJ2-6, with D perhaps matching TRBD1 (5 bases). Trimming shortened V by 4 bases and J by 0 bases, and 7 bases separated the two germline ends. Germline assignment: CDR1 SGHVS and CDR2 FNYEAQ. The CDR3 totals 15 residues.

The chain combines TRBV4-3 with TRBJ2-1; TRBD2 matches at 7 bases. The CDR3 loop spans 15 amino acids. V lost 0 bases, J lost 9 bases, and 8 bases stayed unmatched. Germline CDR1 LGHNA, CDR2 YSLEER. CDR3 region: CASSQDRGGASEQFF. Written as DNA, the CDR3 is TGCGCCAGCAGCCAAGATCGGGGAGGGGCGAGTGAGCAGTTCTTC.